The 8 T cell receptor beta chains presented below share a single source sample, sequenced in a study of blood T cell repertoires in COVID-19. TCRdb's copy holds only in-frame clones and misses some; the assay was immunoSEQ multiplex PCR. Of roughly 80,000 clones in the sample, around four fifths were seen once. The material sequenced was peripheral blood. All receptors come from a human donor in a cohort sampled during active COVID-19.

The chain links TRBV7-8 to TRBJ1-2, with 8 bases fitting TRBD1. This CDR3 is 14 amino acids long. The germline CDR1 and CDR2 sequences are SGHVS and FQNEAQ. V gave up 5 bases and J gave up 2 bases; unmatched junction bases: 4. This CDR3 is CASSQRTGNYGYTF. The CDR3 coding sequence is TGTGCCAGCAGCCAACGGACAGGGAACTATGGCTACACCTTC.

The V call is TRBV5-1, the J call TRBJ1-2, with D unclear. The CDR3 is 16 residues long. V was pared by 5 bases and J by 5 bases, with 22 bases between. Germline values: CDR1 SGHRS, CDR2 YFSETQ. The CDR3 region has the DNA TGCGCCAGCAGACTGGAGGTCGGCGAGGTTCAGTATGGCTACACCTTC. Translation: CASRLEVGEVQYGYTF. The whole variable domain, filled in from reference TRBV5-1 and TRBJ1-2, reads KAGVTQTPRYLIKTRGQQVTLSCSPISGHRSVSWYQQTPGQGLQFLFEYFSETQRNKGNFPGRFSGRQFSNSRSEMNVSTLELGDSALYLCASRLEVGEVQYGYTFGSGTRLTVV.

CDR3 in amino acids: CASTNSGKGYTF. The CDR3 DNA is TGTGCCAGCACCAATTCAGGGAAAGGCTACACCTTC. The chain employs TRBV12-3 or TRBV12-4 and TRBJ1-2, with a tentative D call TRBD1 (5 bases). The CDR3 has 12 amino acids. Trimming cost V 7 bases and J 8 bases, with 14 bases left between them.

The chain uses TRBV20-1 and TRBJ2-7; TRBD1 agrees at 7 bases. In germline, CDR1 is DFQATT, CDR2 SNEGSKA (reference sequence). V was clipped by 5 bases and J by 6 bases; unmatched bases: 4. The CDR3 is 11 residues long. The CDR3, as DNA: TGCAGTGCTCCCGCAGGGGGCGAGCAGTACTTC. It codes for CSAPAGGEQYF.

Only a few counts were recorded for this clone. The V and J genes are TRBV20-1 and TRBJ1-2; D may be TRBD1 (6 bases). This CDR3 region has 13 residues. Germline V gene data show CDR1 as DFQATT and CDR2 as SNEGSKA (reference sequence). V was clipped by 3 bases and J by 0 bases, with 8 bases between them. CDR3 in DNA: TGCAGTGCTAGTTCAGGGGCTAACTATGGCTACACCTTC. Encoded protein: CSASSGANYGYTF.

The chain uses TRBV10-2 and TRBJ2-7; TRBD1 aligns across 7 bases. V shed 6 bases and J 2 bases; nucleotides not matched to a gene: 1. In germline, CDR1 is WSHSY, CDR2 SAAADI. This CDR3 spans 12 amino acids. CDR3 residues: CASRGQTYEQYF. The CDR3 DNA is TGCGCCAGCAGGGGACAGACCTACGAGCAGTACTTC.

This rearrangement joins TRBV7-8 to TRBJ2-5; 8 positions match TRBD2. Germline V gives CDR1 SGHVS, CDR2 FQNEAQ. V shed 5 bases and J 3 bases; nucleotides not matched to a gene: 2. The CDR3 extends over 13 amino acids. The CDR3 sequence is CASSEAGEETQYF. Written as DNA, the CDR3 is TGTGCCAGCAGCGAAGCGGGGGAAGAGACCCAGTACTTC.

The CDR3 nucleotides read TGCGCCAGCAGCCAAGTGGCTTGGAACACTGAAGCTTTCTTT. Translation: CASSQVAWNTEAFF. The J gene is TRBJ1-1, the V gene TRBV4-3; no definite D call. Germline V gene data show CDR1 as LGHNA and CDR2 as YSLEER. Trimming took off 1 base at V and 1 base at J, with 7 bases between the two ends. The CDR3 sequence is 14 residues long.